This TCR beta chain originates from a study of CD8+ T cells in alopecia areata. Study-wide results and limits: Tofacitinib did not eliminate many expanded lesional clones from scalp or blood. In scalp samples, resident alphabeta T cells of normal skin are also sequenced.

This clone was detected a few times. Its cognate antigen is unknown. Noted treatment: oral pan-JAK inhibitor, 5-10 mg twice daily. PBMC-derived CD4+ and CD8+ T cells were sorted. cDNA prepared by RNA extraction and subsequent reverse transcription served as the template for sequencing. Profiling relied on immunoSEQ multiplex PCR, and the TCRdb table lists in-frame clones only, not all of them. The sample lists 200,000 to 250,000 clones; around three fifths were seen once. The material was CD4+ T cells sorted from blood, obtained at week 4, from a patient treated with tofacitinib. The sequence derives from a human donor with alopecia areata.

CDR3 sequence reads: CASSLGGTSNQPQHF. The CDR3 coding sequence is TGCGCCAGCAGCTTGGGAGGGACCAGCAATCAGCCCCAGCATTTT. The chain has TRBV5-1 and TRBJ1-5; possible D gene TRBD1, 5 bases. Trimming left V 0 bases short and J 1 base short, with 8 bases between. The CDR3 covers 15 residues. Germline lookup yields CDR1 SGHRS and CDR2 YFSETQ.